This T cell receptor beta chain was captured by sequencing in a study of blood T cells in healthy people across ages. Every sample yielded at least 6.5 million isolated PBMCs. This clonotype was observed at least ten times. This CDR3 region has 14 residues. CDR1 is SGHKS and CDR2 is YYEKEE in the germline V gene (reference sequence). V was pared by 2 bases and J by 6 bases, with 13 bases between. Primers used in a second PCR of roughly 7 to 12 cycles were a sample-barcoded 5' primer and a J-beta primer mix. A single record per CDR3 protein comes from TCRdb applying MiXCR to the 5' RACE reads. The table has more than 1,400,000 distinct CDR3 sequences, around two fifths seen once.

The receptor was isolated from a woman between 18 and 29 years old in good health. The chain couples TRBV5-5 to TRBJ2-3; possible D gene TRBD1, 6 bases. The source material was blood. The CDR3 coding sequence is TGTGCCAGCAGCTTAGCAGGGGTGGTGGATACGCAGTATTTT. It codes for CASSLAGVVDTQYF.